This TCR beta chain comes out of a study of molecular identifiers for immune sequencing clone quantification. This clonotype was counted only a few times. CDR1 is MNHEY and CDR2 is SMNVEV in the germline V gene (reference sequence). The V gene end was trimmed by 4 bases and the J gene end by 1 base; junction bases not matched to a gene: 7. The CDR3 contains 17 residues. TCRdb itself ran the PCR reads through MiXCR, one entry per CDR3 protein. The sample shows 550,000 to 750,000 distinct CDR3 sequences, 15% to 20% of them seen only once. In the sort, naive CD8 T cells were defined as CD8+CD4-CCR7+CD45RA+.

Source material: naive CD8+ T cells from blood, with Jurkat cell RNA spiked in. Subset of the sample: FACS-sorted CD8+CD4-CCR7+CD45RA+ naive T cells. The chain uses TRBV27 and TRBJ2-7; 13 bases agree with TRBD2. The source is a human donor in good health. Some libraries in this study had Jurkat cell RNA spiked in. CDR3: CASSSLTSGGSSYEQYF. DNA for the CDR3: TGTGCCAGCAGTTCGTTGACTAGCGGGGGGTCGTCCTACGAGCAGTACTTC.